This T cell receptor beta chain came from a study of beta chain features in type 1 diabetes. The study, taken as a whole, reports: Any HLA-type effect on TCRB rearrangement remained unresolved here. Moderate yet significant TCRB CDR3 shortening was seen in Type 1 diabetes patients in all four CD4+ subsets.

Investigators reverse transcribed all isolated RNA, so they sequenced expressed TCRB transcripts. Data came from immunoSEQ multiplex PCR; TCRdb stores just in-frame clones and leaves some out. The sample lists about 150,000 clones; under 13% were seen once. With 0 bases removed from V and 3 bases from J, the gap between germline ends came to 7 bases. The CDR3 is 14 residues long. Looked up from germline, CDR1 is SGHNT and CDR2 is YYREEE (reference sequence). Every donor had blood drawn once into heparin, approximately 0.11 L on average. Sorting based on CD45RO/CCR7/CD25/CD127/CD95/CD27 separated CD4+ naive, central memory, regulatory and stem cell-like memory cells. With regard to this clone: Its specificity is not known.

Sequenced: central memory CD4+ T cells from blood. The TCR comes from a man aged 30-40 years with type 1 diabetes. The chain employs TRBV5-4 and TRBJ1-5; D may be TRBD1 (5 bases). CDR3 in amino acids: CASSLEGDNQPQHF. The CDR3 DNA reads as TGTGCCAGCAGCTTGGAAGGGGACAATCAGCCCCAGCATTTT.